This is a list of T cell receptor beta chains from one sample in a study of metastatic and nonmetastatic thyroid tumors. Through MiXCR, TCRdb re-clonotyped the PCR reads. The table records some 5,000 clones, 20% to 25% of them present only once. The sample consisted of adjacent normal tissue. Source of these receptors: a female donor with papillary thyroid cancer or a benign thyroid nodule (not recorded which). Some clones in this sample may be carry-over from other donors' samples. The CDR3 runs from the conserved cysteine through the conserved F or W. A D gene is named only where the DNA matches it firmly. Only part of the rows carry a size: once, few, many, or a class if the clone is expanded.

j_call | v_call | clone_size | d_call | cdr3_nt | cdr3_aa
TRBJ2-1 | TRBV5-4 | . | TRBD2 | TGTGCCAGCAGCTTCGTCCTAGCGGGGGGGTCCTACAATGAGCAGTTCTTC | CASSFVLAGGSYNEQFF
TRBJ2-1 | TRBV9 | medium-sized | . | TGTGCCAGCAGCGTATGGGACACCCCTTACAATGAGCAGTTCTTC | CASSVWDTPYNEQFF
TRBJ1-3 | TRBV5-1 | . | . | TGCGCCAGCAGAAGAGAGGAGGACACCATATATTTT | CASRREEDTIYF
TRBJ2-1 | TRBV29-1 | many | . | TGCAGCGTTGGACTGATGAGCTCCTACAATGAGCAGTTCTTC | CSVGLMSSYNEQFF
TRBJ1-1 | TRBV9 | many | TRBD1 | TGTGCCAGCAGCGTAGAACAACAGGGGACTGAAGCTTTCTTT | CASSVEQQGTEAFF
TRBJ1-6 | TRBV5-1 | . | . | TGCGCCAGCAGCTTGATTGAGGCAGGTGATTCACCCCTCCACTTT | CASSLIEAGDSPLHF
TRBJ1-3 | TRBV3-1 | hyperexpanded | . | TGTGCCAGCAGCCTGGGAAACACCATATATTTT | CASSLGNTIYF
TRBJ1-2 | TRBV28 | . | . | TGTGCCAGCAGTAATCCGGCCGGGCAACGGAACTATGGCTACACCTTC | CASSNPAGQRNYGYTF
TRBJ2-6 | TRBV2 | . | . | TGTGCCAGCAGTCTTGGATTCCTAACTGGGGCCAACGTCCTGACTTTC | CASSLGFLTGANVLTF
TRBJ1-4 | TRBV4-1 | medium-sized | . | TGCGCCAGCAGCCGACGGGCATGGGGTAATGAAAAACTGTTTTTT | CASSRRAWGNEKLFF